This T cell receptor (beta chain) was captured by sequencing in a study of shared clonotypes between healthy human individuals. Division of CD4+ cells produced a CD45RA+ naive subset and a CD45RA-negative memory subset. A note on this clone: Antigen specificity is unknown.

Original handling: Junction-only immunoSEQ data arrived without quality scores, meaning filtering differed. Repertoires were generated with immunoSEQ multiplex PCR, while TCRdb's copy carries only in-frame clones and drops some. The V and J calls and clone size were taken over from that table, and D and trimming were inferred from the DNA. The repertoire holds 300,000 or so clones, with about 74% as singletons. General study findings and limits: Rarefaction indicated that sorted-subset sequencing remained incomplete although depth was large.

This CDR3 is built from 15 residues. V lost 5 bases and J lost 0, with 13 bases in between. The germline gives CDR1 MNHEY, CDR2 SVGAGI. The sequenced sample was memory CD4+ T cells sorted from blood. The sample's subset: CD45RA-negative fraction. The J gene is TRBJ1-1, the V gene TRBV6-5; possibly TRBD1 for D (5 bases). The TCR was taken from a young man in good health. Here the CDR3 reads CASSPRGLMNTEAFF. CDR3 DNA: TGTGCCAGCAGTCCACGGGGACTGATGAACACTGAAGCTTTCTTT.